Below, 27 T cell receptor beta chains from the same sample are listed, as sequenced in a study of Tregs in tolerant kidney transplant recipients. Sequencing was performed with immunoSEQ multiplex PCR; in TCRdb, only in-frame clones are kept and a portion is missing. The repertoire consists of some 1,400 clones, with about 89% occurring once and the leading ten covering roughly 4.7%. What these receptors recognize is not known. Material for sequencing was CD4+ T cells from blood cultured with allogeneic cells. The receptors originated from a human donor in good health.

This chain connects TRBV6-5 to TRBJ2-1, with a weak D call TRBD2 (5 bases). Germline CDR1 and CDR2: MNHEY and SVGAGI. V lost 6 bases and J 2 bases, leaving 14 bases between the germline ends. This CDR3 has 15 residues. The CDR3 loop reads CASRADLPAYNEQFF. The CDR3 bases are TGTGCCAGCAGGGCGGACTTACCGGCCTACAATGAGCAGTTCTTC.

In DNA, the CDR3 is TGTGCCAGCCAAACAGGGAACTATGGCTACACCTTC. Amino acids: CASQTGNYGYTF. The chain has TRBV2 and TRBJ1-2; tentatively, D is TRBD1 (6 bases). The CDR3 sequence is 12 residues long. Germline V CDR1 and CDR2: SNHLY, FYNNEI. V gave up 8 bases and J gave up 2 bases, with 9 bases separating them.

The V and J genes are TRBV18 and TRBJ2-1; D not resolved. The V and J ends lost 0 bases and 4 bases respectively, with 7 bases between them. CDR1 and CDR2 (germline): KGHSH, LQKENI. The CDR3 extends over 14 amino acids. The CDR3 DNA follows: TGTGCCAGCTCACCACCCGAAAGATACAATGAGCAGTTCTTC. It translates to CASSPPERYNEQFF. Looking up the rest from reference TRBV18 and TRBJ2-1 gives the full variable domain: NAGVMQNPRHLVRRRGQEARLRCSPMKGHSHVYWYRQLPEEGLKFMVYLQKENIIDESGMPKERFSAEFPKEGPSILRIQQVVRGDSAAYFCASSPPERYNEQFFGPGTRLTVL.

The table lists this clone with a count of one. The chain combines TRBV5-8 with TRBJ2-1; D is unresolved. The CDR3 spans 13 residues. Germline CDR1 is SGHTS and CDR2 is YDEGEE. V shed 4 bases and J shed 4 bases, with 9 bases lying between them. Here the CDR3 reads CASSLYSYNEQFF. CDR3 sequence (DNA): TGTGCCAGCAGCCTCTACAGTTACAATGAGCAGTTCTTC.

The chain uses TRBV5-5 and TRBJ1-2, with 7 nucleotides matching TRBD1. The CDR3 loop spans 13 amino acids. Losses at the gene ends were 4 bases for V and 7 bases for J; bases not matched to a gene: 7. CDR1 SGHKS and CDR2 YYEKEE come from the germline V gene (reference sequence). The CDR3: CASSTTGDRGYTF. The CDR3, as DNA: TGTGCCAGCAGCACCACAGGGGATCGTGGCTACACCTTC.

The V gene is TRBV4-1, the J gene TRBJ1-5, with TRBD1 as a possible D gene (5 bases). This CDR3 is built from 17 residues. Deletions cut 3 bases from V and 0 bases from J, with 15 bases between. Germline lookup yields CDR1 MGHRA and CDR2 YSYEKL. CDR3 nucleotides: TGCGCCAGCAGCCACCTCGAGGGGAGGGGTAGCAATCAGCCCCAGCATTTT. It is translated as CASSHLEGRGSNQPQHF.

This clone has only a few counts. The chain is built from TRBV18 and TRBJ2-7, with D unclear. This CDR3 has 12 residues. The V gene lost 3 bases and the J gene lost 4 bases, with 7 bases spanning the gap. Germline V gene lookup returns CDR1 KGHSH and CDR2 LQKENI. CDR3: CASSPGVYEQYF. CDR3 DNA: TGTGCCAGCTCACCTGGGGTTTACGAGCAGTACTTC. The whole variable domain, filled in from reference TRBV18 and TRBJ2-7, reads NAGVMQNPRHLVRRRGQEARLRCSPMKGHSHVYWYRQLPEEGLKFMVYLQKENIIDESGMPKERFSAEFPKEGPSILRIQQVVRGDSAAYFCASSPGVYEQYFGPGTRLTVT.

The V gene is TRBV19, the J gene TRBJ2-1; 9 positions agree with TRBD1. Germline V gives CDR1 LNHDA, CDR2 SQIVND (reference sequence). V trimming: 3 bases; J trimming: 6 bases; junction bases outside the gene matches: 12. This CDR3 is built from 17 residues. The CDR3 DNA sequence: TGTGCCAGTAGTATGCTACAGGGGGCTTCTAGCGCCAATGAGCAGTTCTTC. Amino acid sequence: CASSMLQGASSANEQFF.

This chain joins TRBV11-2 and TRBJ2-2, with D hard to call. Trimming stripped 3 bases from V and 6 bases from J, with 11 bases between. The CDR3 has 14 amino acids. In germline, CDR1 is SGHAT, CDR2 FQNNGV. The CDR3 region is CASSLDGVAGELFF. Here the CDR3 DNA reads TGTGCCAGCAGCTTGGATGGGGTTGCCGGGGAGCTGTTTTTT.

The V call is TRBV27, the J call TRBJ1-5, with D perhaps matching TRBD1 (5 bases). This CDR3 comprises 16 residues. Germline-derived CDR1 and CDR2 are MNHEY and SMNVEV (reference sequence). The V gene lost 4 bases and the J gene lost 2 bases, with 15 bases spanning the gap. This chain's CDR3 is CASSSRTLRGNQPQHF. The CDR3 region has the DNA TGTGCCAGCAGTTCACGGACCCTCAGGGGCAATCAGCCCCAGCATTTT.

The CDR3 region has the DNA TGCGCCAGCAGAGTGGTGACGACTAGCACAGATACGCAGTATTTT. It is translated as CASRVVTTSTDTQYF. The rearrangement uses TRBV5-1 and TRBJ2-3; D uncertain. CDR3 length equals 15 residues. V was shortened by 5 bases and J by 0 bases, with 13 bases between the two germline ends. Looked up from germline, CDR1 is SGHRS and CDR2 is YFSETQ.

This clone was seen a few times. The chain combines TRBV5-1 with TRBJ2-3; 8 bases align to TRBD2. There are 15 residues in the CDR3. J was trimmed by 1 base and V by 2 bases; bases with no gene match: 3. Germline V gives CDR1 SGHRS, CDR2 YFSETQ. The CDR3, as DNA: TGCGCCAGCAGCTTTGGGCGGGGGGGCACAGATACGCAGTATTTT. This gives the protein CASSFGRGGTDTQYF.

J is TRBJ2-2 and V is TRBV10-3; no firm D call. Per germline, CDR1 ENHRY and CDR2 SYGVKD. The CDR3 totals 15 residues. V was trimmed by 4 bases and J by 4 bases, leaving 13 bases between them. This CDR3 is CAISAKTQVTGELFF. In DNA form, the CDR3 reads TGTGCCATCAGTGCCAAAACTCAGGTCACCGGGGAGCTGTTTTTT.

The chain is built from TRBV10-1 and TRBJ2-5; D gene unclear. Germline CDR1 reads WNHNN; CDR2 reads SYGVQD (reference sequence). Trimming pared 4 bases from V and 2 bases from J, leaving 2 bases between. The CDR3 runs to 11 residues. The CDR3 reads CASSGQETQYF. CDR3 coding DNA: TGCGCCAGCAGTGGGCAAGAGACCCAGTACTTC.

The J gene is TRBJ2-1, the V gene TRBV7-9; possibly TRBD1 for D (5 bases). V lost 0 bases and J 1 base, leaving 7 bases between the germline ends. Germline CDR1 SEHNR, CDR2 FQNEAQ (reference sequence). The CDR3 covers 15 residues. In DNA, the CDR3 is TGTGCCAGCAGCTTAGCTGGACAATCCTACAATGAGCAGTTCTTC. Its translation: CASSLAGQSYNEQFF.

This clone appeared once. CDR3 sequence reads: CASSKGALGYGYTF. CDR3 nucleotides: TGTGCCAGCAGCAAGGGGGCGTTGGGCTATGGCTACACCTTC. The chain combines TRBV7-9 with TRBJ1-2, with 7 bases lining up with TRBD1. The CDR3 is 14 residues long. Germline loops: CDR1 SEHNR, CDR2 FQNEAQ (reference sequence). J lost 4 bases, V lost 5 bases, and 7 bases had no gene match.

The V and J genes are TRBV5-4 and TRBJ2-4; D unclear. This CDR3 has 16 residues. Trimming pared 0 bases from V and 1 base from J, leaving 11 bases between. Germline V gives CDR1 SGHNT, CDR2 YYREEE (reference sequence). Here the CDR3 reads CASSLAGLLAKNIQYF. CDR3 in DNA: TGTGCCAGCAGCTTGGCCGGCCTTTTGGCCAAAAACATTCAGTACTTC.

The chain combines TRBV6-9 with TRBJ1-2, with TRBD1 identical over 10 bases. CDR3 size: 14 residues. Trimming at V came to 6 bases and at J to 7 bases, leaving 8 bases not matched to a gene. The germline V gene has CDR1 MNHGY and CDR2 SVAAGI. Here the CDR3 DNA reads TGTGCCAGCAGACCGAGTGGGGACAGGGGTGGCTACACCTTC. It translates to CASRPSGDRGGYTF.

V is TRBV7-9 and J is TRBJ2-5; TRBD2 matches at 13 bases. The germline V gene has CDR1 SEHNR and CDR2 FQNEAQ (reference sequence). The CDR3 covers 16 residues. The trim removed 4 bases at V and 1 base at J, leaving 3 bases unmatched. CDR3 amino acids: CASSWRTSGGQETQYF. The DNA of the CDR3 is TGTGCCAGCAGCTGGAGGACTAGCGGGGGCCAAGAGACCCAGTACTTC.

V usage is TRBV12-5 and J usage is TRBJ1-4; possibly TRBD1 for D (6 bases). The germline V and J ends were trimmed by 1 base and 4 bases, with 16 bases remaining between them. This CDR3 spans 17 amino acids. Germline values: CDR1 LGHNT, CDR2 FRNRAP. The CDR3 here is CASGLAPWGLDNEKLFF. CDR3 bases: TGTGCTAGTGGTTTGGCGCCCTGGGGGCTGGATAATGAAAAACTGTTTTTT.

The chain links TRBV10-3 to TRBJ2-1, with a weak D call TRBD2 (6 bases). The CDR3 runs to 13 residues. Germline-derived CDR1 and CDR2 are ENHRY and SYGVKD. V lost 6 bases to trimming and J lost 8 bases, with 14 bases between them. The CDR3 region is CAIRDYPIDEQFF. The CDR3 nucleotides read TGTGCCATCAGGGACTACCCTATCGATGAGCAGTTCTTC.

This chain links TRBV18 with TRBJ2-7, with 11 positions matching TRBD1. The CDR3 runs 14 residues. The junction had 12 bases not matched to a gene; V was cut back by 5 bases and J by 12 bases. From germline, CDR1 is KGHSH and CDR2 LQKENI. CDR3 nucleotide sequence: TGTGCCAGCTCATCGGACAGGGGGCCCCCACAGGGGTACTTC. Its translation is CASSSDRGPPQGYF.

V is TRBV6-8 and J is TRBJ2-7, with 9 bases matching TRBD1. V was pared by 2 bases and J by 3 bases, with 2 bases of the junction left unmatched. The CDR3 has 14 residues. Germline CDR1 is MNHGY and CDR2 is SAAAGT. CDR3 sequence reads: CASSYLGQGYEQYF. CDR3 in DNA: TGTGCCAGCAGTTACCTGGGACAGGGCTACGAGCAGTACTTC.

V usage is TRBV6-5 and J usage is TRBJ1-1, with D tentatively TRBD1 (5 bases). Germline V gives CDR1 MNHEY, CDR2 SVGAGI. The CDR3 length is 15 residues. The germline V and J ends were trimmed by 6 bases and 0 bases, with 14 bases remaining between them. The CDR3 sequence: CASRRNLRVNTEAFF. The CDR3 DNA is TGTGCCAGCAGACGCAACCTCAGGGTGAACACTGAAGCTTTCTTT.

The chain carries TRBV7-9 and TRBJ2-2; 9 positions match TRBD1. J was trimmed by 6 bases and V by 5 bases; bases with no gene match: 7. CDR1 is SEHNR and CDR2 is FQNEAQ in the germline V gene (reference sequence). This CDR3 comprises 15 residues. The CDR3 reads CASSLGQGIAGELFF. The CDR3 nucleotides read TGTGCCAGCAGCCTGGGACAGGGAATCGCCGGGGAGCTGTTTTTT.

CDR3 protein: CASSPADRAGLEQYF. CDR3 sequence (DNA): TGTGCCAGTAGTCCGGCCGACAGAGCAGGGCTCGAGCAGTACTTC. V gene TRBV19 combines with J gene TRBJ2-7; maybe TRBD1 (5 bases). The CDR3 consists of 15 residues. The V gene's germline CDR1 is LNHDA and CDR2 SQIVND (reference sequence). Trimming cost V 5 bases and J 6 bases, with 20 bases left between them.

V is TRBV7-4 and J is TRBJ2-5; the match to TRBD2 covers 7 bases. Gene TRBJ2-7 matches the end of the DNA better, so the J call may be wrong. Germline CDR1 is SGHVT and CDR2 is SQSDAQ. The CDR3 has 15 residues. CDR3 in DNA: TGTGCCAGCAGCCCTAGCCGGGACTACCTCTACGAGCAGTACTTC. It specifies CASSPSRDYLYEQYF.